This T cell receptor (beta chain) was identified in a study of blood T cell repertoires in COVID-19 (dated by TCRdb to about 2020). In the study overall: The collaborator samples originated in the United States, Italy and Spain and spanned the acute and convalescent phases of COVID-19. Samples were obtained from the ongoing ImmuneRACE study (first 160 participants) and from some 1,200 subjects provided by 6 global collaborators. Where available, HLA class I and class II types were taken from metadata supplied by the sample provider and were not determined by assay-based typing. The prospective study material was composed of cDNA or gDNA derived from T cells, B-cell-depleted T cells, or PBMCs. The repertoires were released in a freely available public database intended as a resource for research on the immune response to SARS-CoV-2. Sample metadata almost always included a de-identified subject ID, COVID-19 status, age in years and sex. Subjects who had been exposed to COVID-19, were actively infected with it, or had recovered from it provided the deeply sampled blood TCRbeta repertoires that made up the dataset.

Enrolling through a virtual design, the prospective study's participants ranged in age from roughly 18 to 89 years and lived across 24 United States geographic areas. In the prospective study, cohorts were assigned on the basis of participant-reported clinical history obtained from a screening survey and a study questionnaire. In the prospective study, whole blood, serum and a nasopharyngeal or oropharyngeal swab were collected from each participant by mobile phlebotomists. Additional blood draws and questionnaires over a 2-month period could optionally be provided by prospective study participants. Before DNA extraction, prospective study blood samples were shipped either frozen or at room temperature. TCRbeta CDR3 regions were amplified from genomic DNA by means of the immunoSEQ Assay, a bias-controlled multiplex PCR. On the authors' methods: The number of nucleated cells in each sample was estimated by amplification of reference gene primers within the assay. To quantify the absolute abundance of each unique TCRbeta CDR3 rearrangement, sequence reads were collapsed and filtered. For each sample, productive Simpson clonality was calculated as the square root of Simpson's diversity index over productive rearrangements. TCRdb took over this immuneACCESS table, retaining in-frame rearrangements with V and J assigned. Such tables are incomplete; in checked studies, under half of the missing clones stem from an unresolved V gene, and the remainder is unexplained. The V and J calls and clone size come from that table; D and trimming were worked out from the DNA. For this sample there are just over 250,000 clones; 80% to 90% appear just once. Roughly 4% of the sample is taken by the ten largest.

CDR1 and CDR2, per the germline V gene, are LGHNA and YNFKEQ. From V the trimming removes 3 bases and from J it removes 6 bases, while the gene matches leave 0 bases of the junction unaccounted for. The CDR3 numbers 13 residues from cysteine through phenylalanine. The CDR3 DNA has 39 bases and is translated from base 1. Summary of the overall study and its limitations: Clinical and demographic metadata were provided uncurated, with the amount varying by source and participant.

About this clone: Its antigen has not been determined. There are no base qualities to consult, and no much larger clone falls within one base.

The sequence derives from a young man with acute COVID-19. The rearranged chain carries TRBV4-2 and TRBJ2-3, and 10 junctional nucleotides match TRBD2. Sequenced sample: PBMCs or T cells enriched from blood (not recorded which). CDR3 loop: CASSQTSGDTQYF. The nucleotide sequence reads as follows: TGTGCCAGCAGCCAGACTAGCGGGGATACGCAGTATTTT.